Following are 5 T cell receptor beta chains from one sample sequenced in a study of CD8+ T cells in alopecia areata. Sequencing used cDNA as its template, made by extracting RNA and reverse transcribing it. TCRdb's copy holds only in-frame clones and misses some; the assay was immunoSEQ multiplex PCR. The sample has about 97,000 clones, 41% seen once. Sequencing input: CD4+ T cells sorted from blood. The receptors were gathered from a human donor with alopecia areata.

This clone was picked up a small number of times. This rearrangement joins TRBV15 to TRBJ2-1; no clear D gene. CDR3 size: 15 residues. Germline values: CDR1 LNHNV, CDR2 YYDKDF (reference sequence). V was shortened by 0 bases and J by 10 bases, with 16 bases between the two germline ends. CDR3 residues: CATSRDLSERGEQFF. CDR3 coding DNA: TGTGCCACCAGCAGAGATCTAAGCGAGCGTGGCGAGCAGTTCTTC.

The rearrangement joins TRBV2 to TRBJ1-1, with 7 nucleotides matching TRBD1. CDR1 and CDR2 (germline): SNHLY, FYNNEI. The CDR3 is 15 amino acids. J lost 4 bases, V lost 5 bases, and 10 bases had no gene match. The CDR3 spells CASSSRRGVGTEAFF. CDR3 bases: TGTGCCAGCAGTTCGCGCAGGGGGGTTGGCACTGAAGCTTTCTTT.

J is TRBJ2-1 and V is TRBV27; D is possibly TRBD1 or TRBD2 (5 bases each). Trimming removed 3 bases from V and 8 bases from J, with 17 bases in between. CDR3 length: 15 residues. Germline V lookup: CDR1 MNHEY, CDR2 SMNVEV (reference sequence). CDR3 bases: TGTGCCAGCAGTTTTGGGAGCCAACCAGGGTATGAGCAGTTCTTC. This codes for CASSFGSQPGYEQFF.

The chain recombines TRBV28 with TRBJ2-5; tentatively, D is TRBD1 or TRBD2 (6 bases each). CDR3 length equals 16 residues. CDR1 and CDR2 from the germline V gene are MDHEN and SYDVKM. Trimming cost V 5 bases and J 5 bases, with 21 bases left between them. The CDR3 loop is CASSEHGGTRGETQYF. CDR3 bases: TGTGCCAGCAGTGAGCACGGGGGCACCCGGGGGGAGACCCAGTACTTC.

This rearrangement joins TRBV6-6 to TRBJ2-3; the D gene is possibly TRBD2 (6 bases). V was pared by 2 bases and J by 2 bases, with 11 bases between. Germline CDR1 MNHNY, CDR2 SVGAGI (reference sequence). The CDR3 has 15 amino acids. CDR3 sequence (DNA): TGTGCCAGCAGTTACGGGGGGATAGTCACAGATACGCAGTATTTT. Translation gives CASSYGGIVTDTQYF.